Below, 27 T cell receptor beta chains from the same sample are listed, as sequenced in a study of T cell repertoires in cytomegalovirus infection. TCRdb reprocessed the reads via MiXCR and lists one record per CDR3 protein. The sample has tens of thousands of distinct CDR3 sequences, roughly a quarter seen once. These receptors have no known antigen. The sample in question was CD8+ T cells from cultured PBMCs, obtained from culture after CMV antigen stimulation. The source of these receptors is a human donor in good health (CMV status not recorded). Some clones in this sample may be carry-over from other donors' samples.

This chain joins TRBV7-6 and TRBJ1-4, with 8 nucleotides matching TRBD1. The CDR3 has 14 amino acids. V dropped 6 bases and J dropped 10; count of bases not matched to a gene: 10. Looked up from germline, CDR1 is SGHVS and CDR2 is FNYEAQ. CDR3 residues: CASRPQGAEGKLFF. DNA for the CDR3: TGTGCCAGCAGGCCTCAGGGGGCGGAAGGAAAACTGTTTTTT.

The chain combines TRBV6-2 or TRBV6-3 with TRBJ2-2; 7 nucleotides align to TRBD2. The CDR3 has 14 amino acids. CDR1 is MNHEY and CDR2 is SVGEGT in the germline V gene. The V gene end was trimmed by 2 bases and the J gene end by 5 bases; junction bases not matched to a gene: 2. CDR3 in amino acids: CASSYLGGTGELFF. Here the CDR3 DNA reads TGTGCCAGCAGTTACCTCGGGGGGACCGGGGAGCTGTTTTTT.

About this clonotype itself: At one of its ends the junction is not consistent with the germline gene, which may arise from a read error. The rearrangement joins TRBV12-3 or TRBV12-4 to TRBJ1-6, with TRBD1 matching 9 bases. CDR3 size: 18 residues. CDR3 sequence reads: CASSPGQGPLADNSPLRF. The DNA of the CDR3 is TGTGCCAGCAGCCCGGGACAGGGTCCCCTGGCCGATAATTCACCCCTCCGCTTT.

Ten or more counts support this clonotype. This chain links TRBV19 with TRBJ2-5; the match to TRBD2 covers 7 bases. J gave up 0 bases and V 5 bases, and 6 bases lay outside the gene matches. CDR1 is LNHDA and CDR2 is SQIVND in the germline V gene (reference sequence). The CDR3 has 15 amino acids. CDR3 sequence (DNA): TGTGCCAGTAGTGGGGCTAGCGGAAACCAAGAGACCCAGTACTTC. It specifies CASSGASGNQETQYF.

The sample holds a few counts of this clonotype. The genes are TRBV7-9 and TRBJ2-1, with a possible D match to TRBD1 (5 bases). The ends were cut back, 4 bases at V and 3 bases at J, with 10 bases in the middle. Germline assignment: CDR1 SEHNR and CDR2 FQNEAQ (reference sequence). The CDR3 extends over 14 amino acids. The CDR3 loop is CASSSGQGYNEQFF. The CDR3 region has the DNA TGTGCCAGCAGCTCGGGTCAGGGCTACAATGAGCAGTTCTTC.

This clonotype was detected ten times or more. This chain links TRBV7-9 with TRBJ1-5, with TRBD1 identical over 9 bases. The CDR3 runs to 18 residues. Losses at the gene ends were 3 bases for V and 1 base for J; bases not matched to a gene: 10. Germline CDR1 reads SEHNR; CDR2 reads FQNEAQ (reference sequence). The CDR3 region is CASSLGQGTLISNQPQHF. In DNA, the CDR3 is TGTGCCAGCAGCTTGGGACAGGGAACCCTTATCAGCAATCAGCCCCAGCATTTT.

This chain uses TRBV19 with TRBJ1-1; the D is unclear. Trimming removed 5 bases from V and 4 bases from J, with 20 bases in between. The CDR3 is 16 residues long. Germline V gene lookup returns CDR1 LNHDA and CDR2 SQIVND (reference sequence). The DNA for the CDR3 is TGTGCCAGTAGTTCCCCCTTCCCCGCCCGGGCCACTGAAGCTTTCTTT. Residues: CASSSPFPARATEAFF.

The gene calls are TRBV12-5 and TRBJ2-1; D not certain. The V end was cut by 1 base, the J end by 9 bases, with 7 bases between. The CDR3 has 12 residues. In germline, CDR1 is LGHNT, CDR2 FRNRAP. The chain's CDR3 is CASGLGKVEQFF. Written as DNA, the CDR3 is TGTGCTAGTGGTTTGGGGAAGGTTGAGCAGTTCTTC.

This clonotype was detected ten times or more. The chain recombines TRBV12-3 or TRBV12-4 with TRBJ2-2, with D possibly matching TRBD1 (5 bases). CDR3 size: 15 residues. Trimming took 6 bases from V and 2 from J, leaving 13 bases between them. The CDR3 DNA follows: TGTGCCAGCAGCGTTGCTCAGGGTAACACCGGGGAGCTGTTTTTT. Protein sequence: CASSVAQGNTGELFF.

This clonotype was seen more than once but under ten times. V usage is TRBV19 and J usage is TRBJ2-5, with TRBD1 as a possible D gene (6 bases). CDR1 is LNHDA and CDR2 is SQIVND in the germline V gene (reference sequence). The CDR3 is made up of 17 amino acids. Trimming pared 6 bases from V and 3 bases from J, leaving 23 bases between. CDR3 loop: CASSNLLDRNREETQYF. The CDR3 DNA sequence: TGTGCCAGTAGCAATCTCCTTGACCGAAACAGGGAAGAGACCCAGTACTTC.

This clonotype has ten or more counts. The chain recombines TRBV7-6 with TRBJ2-1; 8 nucleotides agree with TRBD2. Germline V gives CDR1 SGHVS, CDR2 FNYEAQ. This CDR3 has 18 residues. The V gene end was trimmed by 5 bases and the J gene end by 1 base; junction bases not matched to a gene: 13. The CDR3 here is CASSGYLREGLSYNEQFF. In DNA form, the CDR3 reads TGTGCCAGCAGCGGGTACTTACGGGAGGGCCTTTCCTACAATGAGCAGTTCTTC.

The chain uses TRBV10-3 and TRBJ2-5, with 9 nucleotides matching TRBD1. J lost 3 bases, V lost 0 bases, and 5 bases had no gene match. Germline V CDR1 and CDR2: ENHRY, SYGVKD. The CDR3 is 16 residues long. The CDR3 region has the DNA TGTGCCATCAGTGAGTCCGGGACAGGGTTGGAAGAGACCCAGTACTTC. Translated, it gives CAISESGTGLEETQYF.

This clonotype showed up many times. The V gene is TRBV19, the J gene TRBJ2-7, with D unresolved. Trimming took 3 bases from V and 0 from J, leaving 12 bases between them. The CDR3 covers 15 residues. CDR1 LNHDA and CDR2 SQIVND come from the germline V gene (reference sequence). Written as DNA, the CDR3 is TGTGCCAGTAGTATTTTTGTCGACTCCTCCTACGAGCAGTACTTC. Its translation: CASSIFVDSSYEQYF.

This clonotype was counted ten times or more. The rearrangement joins TRBV6-5 to TRBJ2-1; 7 positions match TRBD2. The germline gives CDR1 MNHEY, CDR2 SVGAGI. V lost 7 bases and J lost 4; bases outside the gene matches: 16. There are 17 residues in the CDR3. CDR3 DNA sequence: TGTGCCAGCACCTCCCCCCAAGCGGGACGAAATTACAATGAGCAGTTCTTC. Translated: CASTSPQAGRNYNEQFF.

This clonotype showed up just a few times. The chain joins TRBV4-3 to TRBJ1-2; 8 bases map to TRBD1. CDR1 is LGHNA and CDR2 is YSLEER in the germline V gene. The ends lost 3 bases at V and 6 bases at J; junction bases unmatched: 9. This CDR3 spans 15 amino acids. DNA of the CDR3: TGCGCCAGCAGCCAGGTCAGGGGGCGCGGGGATGGCTACACCTTC. It yields the protein CASSQVRGRGDGYTF.

At least ten counts were recorded for this clonotype. The chain carries TRBV12-3 or TRBV12-4 and TRBJ1-1; a possible D gene is TRBD1 (5 bases). The CDR3 is 17 amino acids. Deletions cut 6 bases from V and 1 base from J, with 21 bases between. The CDR3 DNA follows: TGTGCCAGCAGCTCCATAGAGGCCAGTGGGGGGAACACTGAAGCTTTCTTT. Its translation: CASSSIEASGGNTEAFF.

The sample holds many counts of this clonotype. The rearrangement uses TRBV7-8 and TRBJ2-7; D perhaps matches TRBD2 (5 bases). There are 16 residues in the CDR3. CDR1 and CDR2 (germline): SGHVS, FQNEAQ. V was pared by 7 bases and J by 0 bases, with 19 bases between. CDR3 in DNA: TGTGCCAGCATCCAAGGTCCAGGACTCAGCTCCTACGAGCAGTACTTC. Encoded protein: CASIQGPGLSSYEQYF.

This clonotype was counted between two and nine times. This chain connects TRBV13 to TRBJ2-7; no reliable D call. From germline, CDR1 is PRHDT and CDR2 FYEKMQ (reference sequence). The germline V and J ends were trimmed by 7 bases and 0 bases, with 10 bases remaining between them. The CDR3 has 13 residues. The CDR3 protein is CASTQRVSYEQYF. The CDR3 DNA is TGTGCCAGCACCCAGCGCGTCTCCTACGAGCAGTACTTC.

This clonotype was counted between two and nine times. The CDR3 sequence: CSAFGTSSTDTQYF. The DNA of the CDR3 is TGCAGTGCCTTCGGGACTTCTAGCACAGATACGCAGTATTTT. The chain has TRBV20-1 and TRBJ2-3; tentative D call: TRBD2 (6 bases). V was cut by 6 bases and J by 0 bases, with 13 bases left in between. The CDR3 runs 14 residues. Germline V gene data show CDR1 as DFQATT and CDR2 as SNEGSKA (reference sequence).

The rearrangement joins TRBV3-1 to TRBJ2-5; D unclear. This CDR3 is 14 amino acids long. V lost 1 base and J lost 2, with 8 bases in between. Germline assignment: CDR1 LGHDT and CDR2 YNNKEL (reference sequence). The DNA of the CDR3 is TGTGCCAGCAGCCAAGTACAGACTCAAGAGACCCAGTACTTC. This sequence encodes CASSQVQTQETQYF.

This clonotype was seen more than once but under ten times. The genes are TRBV6-1 and TRBJ2-5; 11 bases match TRBD1. V dropped 5 bases and J dropped 7; count of bases not matched to a gene: 9. The CDR3 is made up of 15 amino acids. The germline V gene encodes CDR1 MNHNS and CDR2 SASEGT. The CDR3 bases are TGTGCCAGCAGTACACCGGGACAGGGGGTTGGGACCCAGTACTTC. Translation: CASSTPGQGVGTQYF.

The rearrangement joins TRBV12-3 or TRBV12-4 to TRBJ1-5; tentative D call: TRBD1 (6 bases). This CDR3 contains 14 residues. V lost 5 bases and J lost 2, with 10 bases in between. CDR3 in DNA: TGTGCCAGCAGTCCCAGACAGGGCAATCAGCCCCAGCATTTT. The encoded protein is CASSPRQGNQPQHF.

The CDR3 is CASSDSSRWFF. The CDR3 DNA is TGTGCCAGCAGCGATAGTAGTCGTTGGTTCTTC. The genes are TRBV9 and TRBJ2-1; D uncertain. The V gene's germline CDR1 is SGDLS and CDR2 YYNGEE. The germline V and J ends were trimmed by 3 bases and 15 bases, with 13 bases remaining between them. CDR3 length: 11 amino acids.

The chain links TRBV4-1 to TRBJ1-2; D gene uncertain. V dropped 1 base and J dropped 1 base, with 10 bases sitting between them. The V gene's germline CDR1 is MGHRA and CDR2 YSYEKL. The CDR3 is made up of 15 amino acids. The CDR3 DNA reads as TGCGCCAGCAGCCAAGCGGAAGGAGATAACTATGGCTACACCTTC. Protein product: CASSQAEGDNYGYTF.

The chain is built from TRBV24-1 and TRBJ2-5; a possible D gene is TRBD2 (6 bases). This CDR3 region has 18 residues. Deletions cut 3 bases from V and 0 bases from J, with 19 bases between. From germline, CDR1 is KGHDR and CDR2 SFDVKD. The CDR3 DNA sequence: TGTGCCACCAGTGATCCCTTCTCCGGGACTTCTTACCAAGAGACCCAGTACTTC. The encoded protein is CATSDPFSGTSYQETQYF.

There are a few counts of this clonotype. The rearrangement links TRBV29-1 to TRBJ2-5, with TRBD1 identical over 8 bases. In germline, CDR1 is SQVTM, CDR2 ANQGSEA. Trimming cost V 6 bases and J 4 bases; bases outside gene matches: 10. The CDR3 loop spans 14 amino acids. This CDR3 is CSVGVDRGRETQYF. CDR3 bases: TGCAGCGTGGGGGTAGACAGGGGACGAGAGACCCAGTACTTC.

The rearrangement joins TRBV29-1 to TRBJ1-1, with 8 bases matching TRBD1. The CDR3 covers 17 residues. J was trimmed by 5 bases and V by 0 bases; bases with no gene match: 14. Germline V gene sequence: CDR1 SQVTM, CDR2 ANQGSEA. CDR3 sequence: CSVEDLRAGGTGTEAFF. The CDR3 DNA sequence: TGCAGCGTTGAAGATCTTCGGGCAGGGGGCACGGGAACTGAAGCTTTCTTT.